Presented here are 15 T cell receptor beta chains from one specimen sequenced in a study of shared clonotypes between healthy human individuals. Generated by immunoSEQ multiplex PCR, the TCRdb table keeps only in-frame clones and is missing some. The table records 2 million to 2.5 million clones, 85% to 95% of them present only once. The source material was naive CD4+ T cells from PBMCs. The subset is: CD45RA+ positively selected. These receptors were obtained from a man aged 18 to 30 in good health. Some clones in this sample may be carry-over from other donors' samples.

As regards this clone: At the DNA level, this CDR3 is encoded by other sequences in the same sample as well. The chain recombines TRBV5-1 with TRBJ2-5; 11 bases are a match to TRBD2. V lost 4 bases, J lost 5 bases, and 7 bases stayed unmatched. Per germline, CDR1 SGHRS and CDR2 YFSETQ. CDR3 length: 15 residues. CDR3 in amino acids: CASSPGTSGGETQYF. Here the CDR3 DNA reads TGCGCCAGCAGCCCCGGGACTAGCGGAGGCGAGACCCAGTACTTC.

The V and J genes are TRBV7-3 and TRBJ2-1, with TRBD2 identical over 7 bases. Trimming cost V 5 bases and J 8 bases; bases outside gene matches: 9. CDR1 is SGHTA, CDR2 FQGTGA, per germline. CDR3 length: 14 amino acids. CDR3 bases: TGTGCCAGCAGCCCCCGGGCGGGGAGGGATGAGCAGTTCTTC. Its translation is CASSPRAGRDEQFF.

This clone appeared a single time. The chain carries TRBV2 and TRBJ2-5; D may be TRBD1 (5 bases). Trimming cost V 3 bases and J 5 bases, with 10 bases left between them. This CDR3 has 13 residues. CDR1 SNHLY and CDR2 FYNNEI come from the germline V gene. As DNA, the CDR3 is TGTGCCAGCAGTGACAGGGTACGGGAGACCCAGTACTTC. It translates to CASSDRVRETQYF.

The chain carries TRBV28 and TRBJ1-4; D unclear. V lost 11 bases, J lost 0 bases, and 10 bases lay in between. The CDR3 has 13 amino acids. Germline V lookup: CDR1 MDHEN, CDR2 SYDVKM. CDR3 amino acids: CASLKATNEKLFF. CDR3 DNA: TGTGCCTCCCTGAAGGCAACTAATGAAAAACTGTTTTTT. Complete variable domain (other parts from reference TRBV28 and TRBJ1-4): DVKVTQSSRYLVKRTGEKVFLECVQDMDHENMFWYRQDPGLGLRLIYFSYDVKMKEKGDIPEGYSVSREKKERFSLILESASTNQTSMYLCASLKATNEKLFFGSGTQLSVL.

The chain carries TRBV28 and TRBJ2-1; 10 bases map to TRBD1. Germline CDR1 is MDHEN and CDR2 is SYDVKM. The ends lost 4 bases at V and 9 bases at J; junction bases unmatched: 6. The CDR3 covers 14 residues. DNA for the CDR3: TGTGCCAGCAGTTACTCGGACAGGGGGGGTGAGCAGTTCTTC. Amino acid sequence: CASSYSDRGGEQFF.

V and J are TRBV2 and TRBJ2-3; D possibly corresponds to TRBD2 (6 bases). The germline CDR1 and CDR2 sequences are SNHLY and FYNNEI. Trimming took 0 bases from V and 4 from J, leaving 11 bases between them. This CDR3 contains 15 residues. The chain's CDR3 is CASSEATGAADTQYF. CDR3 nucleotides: TGTGCCAGCAGTGAAGCGACGGGAGCGGCAGATACGCAGTATTTT.

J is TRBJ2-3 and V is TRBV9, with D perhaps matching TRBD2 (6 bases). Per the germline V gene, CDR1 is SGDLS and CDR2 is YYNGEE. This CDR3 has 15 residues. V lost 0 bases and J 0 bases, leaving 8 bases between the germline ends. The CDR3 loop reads CASSVGLVSTDTQYF. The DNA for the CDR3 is TGTGCCAGCAGCGTAGGACTAGTAAGCACAGATACGCAGTATTTT.

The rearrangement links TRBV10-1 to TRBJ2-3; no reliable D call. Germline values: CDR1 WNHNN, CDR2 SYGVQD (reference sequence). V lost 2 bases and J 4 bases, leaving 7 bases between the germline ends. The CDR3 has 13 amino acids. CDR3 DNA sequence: TGCGCCAGCAGTGAGAAGGGATCAGATACGCAGTATTTT. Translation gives CASSEKGSDTQYF.

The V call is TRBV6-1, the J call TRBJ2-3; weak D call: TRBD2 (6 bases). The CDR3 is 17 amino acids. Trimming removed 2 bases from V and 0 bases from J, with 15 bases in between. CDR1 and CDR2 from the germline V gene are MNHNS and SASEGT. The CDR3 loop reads CASSELRDSSSTDTQYF. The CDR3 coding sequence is TGTGCCAGCAGTGAACTTAGGGACTCCTCTAGCACAGATACGCAGTATTTT.

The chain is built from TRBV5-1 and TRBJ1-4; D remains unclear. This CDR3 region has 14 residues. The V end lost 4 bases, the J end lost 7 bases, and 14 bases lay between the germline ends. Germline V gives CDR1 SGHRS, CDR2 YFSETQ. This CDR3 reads CASSTDSWAEKLFF. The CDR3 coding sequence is TGCGCCAGCAGCACGGACTCCTGGGCTGAAAAACTGTTTTTT.

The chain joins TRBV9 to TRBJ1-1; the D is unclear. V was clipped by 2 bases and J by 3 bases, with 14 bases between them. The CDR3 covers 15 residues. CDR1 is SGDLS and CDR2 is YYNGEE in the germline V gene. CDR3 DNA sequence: TGTGCCAGCAGCGTCCGGGAAGGGCAGGACACTGAAGCTTTCTTT. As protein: CASSVREGQDTEAFF.

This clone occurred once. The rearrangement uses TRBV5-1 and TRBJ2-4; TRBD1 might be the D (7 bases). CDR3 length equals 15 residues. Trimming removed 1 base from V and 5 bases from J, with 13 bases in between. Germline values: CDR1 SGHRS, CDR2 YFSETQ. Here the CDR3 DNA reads TGCGCCAGCAGCTTGCAGGGGGGTGTAGAAAACATTCAGTACTTC. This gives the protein CASSLQGGVENIQYF.

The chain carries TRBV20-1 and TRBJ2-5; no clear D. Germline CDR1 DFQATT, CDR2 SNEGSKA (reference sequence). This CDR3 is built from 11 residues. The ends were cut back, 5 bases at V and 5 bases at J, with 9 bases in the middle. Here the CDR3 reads CSAGWVETQYF. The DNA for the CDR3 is TGCAGTGCTGGGTGGGTGGAGACCCAGTACTTC.

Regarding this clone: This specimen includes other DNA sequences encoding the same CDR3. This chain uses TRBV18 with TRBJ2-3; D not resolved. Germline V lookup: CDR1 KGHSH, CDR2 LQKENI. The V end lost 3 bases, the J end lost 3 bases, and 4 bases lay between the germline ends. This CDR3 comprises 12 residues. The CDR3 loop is CASSPGTDTQYF. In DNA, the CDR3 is TGTGCCAGCTCACCGGGGACAGATACGCAGTATTTT.

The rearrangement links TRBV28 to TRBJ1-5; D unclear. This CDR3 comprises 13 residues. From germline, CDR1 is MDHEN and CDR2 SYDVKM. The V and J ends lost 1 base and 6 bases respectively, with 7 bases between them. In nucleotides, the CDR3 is TGTGCCAGCAGTTTATCGGGGATTCAGCCCCAGCATTTT. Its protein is CASSLSGIQPQHF.